This T cell receptor beta chain is from a study of shared clonotypes between healthy human individuals. Concerning this clone itself: Its antigen is not known.

Naive CD8 cells comprised CD45RO-negative, CCR7-positively selected cells, excluding terminally differentiated effector memory CD45RA+ cells. Study processing details: Filtering differed for immunoSEQ, which gave only junction sequences without quality scores. Assay used: immunoSEQ multiplex PCR; TCRdb lists only in-frame clones, some missing. That table is the source of V, J and clone size, and D and trimming were worked out from the DNA. The data show about 2.1 million clones, over 85% seen once. Whole-study results and caveats: For naive CD4 cells, roughly 5% of clonotypes were shared across a few donors.

The clonotype comes from a man aged 18 to 30 in good health. Some clones in this sample may be carry-over from other donors' samples. Material for sequencing was naive CD8+ T cells from PBMCs.

CDR3 sequence: CASSLGGAGESIPFF. CDR3 nucleotides: TGTGCCAGCAGCTTAGGAGGGGCAGGGGAGAGCATTCCTTTCTTT. The chain employs TRBV7-6 and TRBJ1-1; a possible D gene is TRBD1 (6 bases). Germline lookup yields CDR1 SGHVS and CDR2 FNYEAQ. The CDR3 covers 15 residues. V was clipped by 1 base and J by 12 bases, with 21 bases between them. Supplemented by reference TRBV7-6 and TRBJ1-1, the full variable domain reads GAGVSQSPRYKVTKRGQDVALRCDPISGHVSLYWYRQALGQGPEFLTYFNYEAQQDKSGLPNDRFSAERPEGSISTLTIQRTEQRDSAMYRCASSLGGAGESIPFFGQGTRLTVV.